Below, 10 T cell receptor beta chains from the same sample are listed, as sequenced in a study of CD8+CD57+ T cells in acquired aplastic anemia. Genomic DNA constituted the template upon which TCR beta VDJ and CDR3 profiling was performed. MiXCR was run by TCRdb on the reads, yielding one entry per CDR3 protein. The sample includes around 170,000 distinct CDR3 sequences, 50% to 75% seen only once; the top ten take 45% to 55%. Sequenced sample: sorted CD4+, CD8+, or CD8+CD57+ T cells (not recorded which) from PBMCs. All receptors come from a human donor in good health.

In its sample, this clonotype was seen a few times. The chain couples TRBV7-6 to TRBJ2-1; TRBD1 agrees at 9 bases. Germline CDR1 SGHVS, CDR2 FNYEAQ. The V and J ends lost 4 bases and 7 bases, in that order; junction bases with no gene match: 11. CDR3 length: 16 amino acids. The CDR3 DNA reads as TGTGCCAGCAGCTCTCCAGGGACAGGGAAAAGGAATGAGCAGTTCTTC. This sequence encodes CASSSPGTGKRNEQFF.

At least ten counts were recorded for this clonotype. The DNA of the CDR3 is TGTGCCAGCAGCTTAGGACTAGCGGGAGAATGGGAGCAGTACTTC. Translating gives CASSLGLAGEWEQYF. The gene calls are TRBV13 and TRBJ2-7, with 11 bases identical to TRBD2. The germline V gene has CDR1 PRHDT and CDR2 FYEKMQ (reference sequence). CDR3 length: 15 residues. The V segment lost 0 bases and the J segment 7 bases; nucleotides outside the gene matches: 5.

In regard to this clonotype: The final CDR3 position lacks the conserved phenylalanine or tryptophan, pointing to a likely read error. No DNA is shown, since the ends of the CDR3 on it are uncertain; the CDR3 is the one TCRdb lists. V and J are TRBV7-2 and TRBJ2-2; the table names TRBD1, a call not compared with the DNA. The CDR3 sequence runs 8 residues, both termini included. CDR1 is SGHTA and CDR2 is FQGNSA in the germline V gene. CDR3 amino acids: CASSQTGL.

V usage is TRBV5-1 and J usage is TRBJ1-2; 7 positions match TRBD1. The CDR3 length is 14 residues. From germline, CDR1 is SGHRS and CDR2 YFSETQ. V shed 4 bases and J 0 bases; nucleotides not matched to a gene: 3. The CDR3 DNA reads as TGCGCCAGCAGCCGGGACAGCGCTAACTATGGCTACACCTTC. Translation: CASSRDSANYGYTF.

This clonotype was observed at least ten times. V and J are TRBV6-5 and TRBJ2-5, with TRBD2 matching 7 bases. Unmatched junction bases numbered 5, after V lost 2 bases and J lost 2 bases. Germline-derived CDR1 and CDR2 are MNHEY and SVGAGI. This CDR3 is built from 15 residues. The CDR3 spells CASSYGLAVQETQYF. The DNA for the CDR3 is TGTGCCAGCAGTTACGGTCTAGCGGTGCAAGAGACCCAGTACTTC.

This chain joins TRBV15 and TRBJ2-7; D perhaps matches TRBD1 (6 bases). CDR3 length equals 14 residues. Germline assignment: CDR1 LNHNV and CDR2 YYDKDF (reference sequence). With 3 bases removed from V and 3 bases from J, the gap between germline ends came to 12 bases. The CDR3 reads CATSRGTFGYEQYF. In DNA, the CDR3 is TGTGCCACCAGCAGGGGGACATTTGGCTACGAGCAGTACTTC. The full variable domain, its missing parts supplied by reference TRBV15 and TRBJ2-7, is DAMVIQNPRYQVTQFGKPVTLSCSQTLNHNVMYWYQQKSSQAPKLLFHYYDKDFNNEADTPDNFQSRRPNTSFCFLDIRSPGLGDTAMYLCATSRGTFGYEQYFGPGTRLTVT.

This clonotype came up many times. J is TRBJ2-7 and V is TRBV20-1; 7 positions agree with TRBD2. Germline trimming cut 4 bases from V and 6 bases from J; bases unmatched to any gene: 9. The CDR3 loop spans 13 amino acids. Germline values: CDR1 DFQATT, CDR2 SNEGSKA (reference sequence). The CDR3 sequence: CSAMTGSGIEQYF. For the CDR3, the DNA is TGCAGTGCTATGACGGGGAGCGGGATCGAGCAGTACTTC.

The chain links TRBV20-1 to TRBJ1-3; D remains unclear. Per the germline V gene, CDR1 is DFQATT and CDR2 is SNEGSKA (reference sequence). CDR3 size: 14 residues. V was shortened by 5 bases and J by 0 bases, with 11 bases between the two germline ends. The CDR3 reads CSAPQQASGNTIYF. The CDR3 DNA follows: TGCAGTGCTCCGCAACAAGCCTCTGGAAACACCATATATTTT.

The chain uses TRBV25-1 and TRBJ1-4; maybe TRBD1 (5 bases). In germline, CDR1 is MGHDK, CDR2 SYGVNS. The germline V and J ends were trimmed by 4 bases and 4 bases, with 16 bases remaining between them. The CDR3 covers 16 residues. The DNA for the CDR3 is TGTGCCAGCAGTGTAAGATGTTCAGGGTGTAATGAAAAACTGTTTTTT. Residues: CASSVRCSGCNEKLFF.

This clonotype was detected many times. J is TRBJ2-7 and V is TRBV20-1, with D possibly being TRBD1 or TRBD2 (5 bases each). There are 15 residues in the CDR3. V dropped 5 bases and J dropped 0 bases, with 17 bases sitting between them. The germline V gene has CDR1 DFQATT and CDR2 SNEGSKA (reference sequence). The CDR3 is CSAFTRGRSSYEQYF. CDR3 in DNA: TGCAGTGCTTTTACCCGGGGCCGGAGCTCCTACGAGCAGTACTTC.